A selection of T cell receptor beta chains follows, all from one sample in a study of Graves' ophthalmopathy and Graves' hyperthyroidism. TCRdb processed the multiplex PCR reads anew with MiXCR; each CDR3 protein has one entry. The table has over a million distinct CDR3 sequences, 36% seen once; the top ten hold 11%. Sequencing was done on a sample of peripheral blood or thyroid tissue (not recorded which). The receptors derive from an adult man with Graves' hyperthyroidism. Both conserved end residues are part of each CDR3. Each record gives: clone size, V gene, D gene, J gene, CDR3 protein, CDR3 DNA. A D gene is named only where the DNA matches it firmly. Not every row has a clone size; where given, it reads once, few, many or a size class.

clone size: .; V gene: TRBV28; D gene: TRBD2; J gene: TRBJ2-7; CDR3 protein: CASKLTSGSNEQYF; CDR3 DNA: TGTGCCAGCAAGCTTACTAGCGGGAGTAACGAGCAGTACTTC
clone size: many; V gene: TRBV7-2; D gene: TRBD2; J gene: TRBJ2-7; CDR3 protein: CASSLRSYGTRYEQYF; CDR3 DNA: TGTGCCAGCAGCCTACGATCCTACGGGACTAGATACGAGCAGTACTTC
clone size: once; V gene: TRBV25-1; D gene: .; J gene: TRBJ1-2; CDR3 protein: CASSPSAGYTF; CDR3 DNA: TGTGCCAGCAGTCCCTCCGCGGGCTACACCTTC
clone size: many; V gene: TRBV7-2; D gene: TRBD1; J gene: TRBJ2-7; CDR3 protein: CASSIGQGAIYEQYF; CDR3 DNA: TGTGCCAGCAGCATCGGACAGGGGGCAATCTACGAGCAGTACTTC
clone size: many; V gene: TRBV5-1; D gene: TRBD1; J gene: TRBJ2-5; CDR3 protein: CASSLTDRNIQETQYF; CDR3 DNA: TGCGCCAGCAGCTTGACGGACAGGAACATCCAAGAGACCCAGTACTTC
clone size: .; V gene: TRBV10-3; D gene: .; J gene: TRBJ2-7; CDR3 protein: CASSYSLLNGISYEQYF; CDR3 DNA: TGTGCCAGCAGTTACTCCCTTTTAAACGGGATATCCTACGAGCAGTACTTC
clone size: many; V gene: TRBV7-2; D gene: TRBD2; J gene: TRBJ2-7; CDR3 protein: CASSLAAGVPEQYF; CDR3 DNA: TGTGCCAGCAGCTTAGCAGCGGGAGTACCCGAGCAGTACTTC
clone size: .; V gene: TRBV5-1; D gene: TRBD2; J gene: TRBJ2-7; CDR3 protein: CASRPGLADYEQYF; CDR3 DNA: TGCGCCAGCAGGCCGGGACTAGCGGACTACGAGCAGTACTTC
clone size: few; V gene: TRBV5-1; D gene: .; J gene: TRBJ2-7; CDR3 protein: CASSLGRTTSSYEQYF; CDR3 DNA: TGCGCCAGCAGCTTGGGCAGGACGACCAGCTCCTACGAGCAGTACTTC
clone size: many; V gene: TRBV7-9; D gene: TRBD1; J gene: TRBJ2-2; CDR3 protein: CASSPRDRLTGELFF; CDR3 DNA: TGTGCCAGCAGCCCCCGGGACAGACTCACCGGGGAGCTGTTTTTT
clone size: many; V gene: TRBV12-3/TRBV12-4; D gene: .; J gene: TRBJ2-5; CDR3 protein: CASSRTEGQETQYF; CDR3 DNA: TGTGCCAGCAGTCGGACAGAGGGCCAAGAGACCCAGTACTTC
clone size: .; V gene: TRBV6-6; D gene: .; J gene: TRBJ1-1; CDR3 protein: CASSYSEQGEAFF; CDR3 DNA: TGTGCCAGCAGTTACTCAGAACAGGGTGAAGCTTTCTTT
clone size: many; V gene: TRBV4-1; D gene: .; J gene: TRBJ1-6; CDR3 protein: CASSEFTDSNSPLHF; CDR3 DNA: TGCGCCAGCAGCGAGTTCACGGACAGTAATTCACCCCTCCACTTT
clone size: many; V gene: TRBV7-6; D gene: TRBD1; J gene: TRBJ1-5; CDR3 protein: CASSHTGGGQPQHF; CDR3 DNA: TGTGCCAGCAGCCATACAGGGGGCGGTCAGCCCCAGCATTTT
clone size: few; V gene: TRBV3-1; D gene: .; J gene: TRBJ1-2; CDR3 protein: CASSQEGAVYGYTF; CDR3 DNA: TGTGCCAGCAGCCAAGAAGGCGCAGTATATGGCTACACCTTC
clone size: few; V gene: TRBV6-2/TRBV6-3; D gene: .; J gene: TRBJ1-5; CDR3 protein: CASSYLKGQGNQPQHF; CDR3 DNA: TGTGCCAGCAGTTACCTAAAGGGGCAGGGAAATCAGCCCCAGCATTTT
clone size: .; V gene: TRBV5-6; D gene: .; J gene: TRBJ2-7; CDR3 protein: CASSLLEQGMWYEQYF; CDR3 DNA: TGTGCCAGCAGCTTACTTGAGCAGGGAATGTGGTACGAGCAGTACTTC
clone size: few; V gene: TRBV2; D gene: .; J gene: TRBJ2-3; CDR3 protein: CASRGGIRTDTQYF; CDR3 DNA: TGTGCCAGCAGAGGCGGGATTAGGACAGATACGCAGTATTTT
clone size: many; V gene: TRBV2; D gene: TRBD1; J gene: TRBJ1-6; CDR3 protein: CASNPQGADSPLHF; CDR3 DNA: TGTGCCAGCAACCCCCAGGGGGCCGATTCACCCCTCCACTTT
clone size: .; V gene: TRBV7-9; D gene: .; J gene: TRBJ2-7; CDR3 protein: CASSREGTGARF; CDR3 DNA: TGTGCCAGCAGCCGAGAGGGAACCGGCGCTAGGTTC
clone size: few; V gene: TRBV10-3; D gene: .; J gene: TRBJ1-5; CDR3 protein: CASSEERSGVSNQPQHF; CDR3 DNA: TGTGCCAGCAGTGAAGAGCGATCAGGGGTTAGCAATCAGCCCCAGCATTTT
clone size: .; V gene: TRBV9; D gene: .; J gene: TRBJ1-5; CDR3 protein: CASSASGLYEHF; CDR3 DNA: TGTGCCAGCAGCGCATCGGGGTTATACGAGCATTTT
clone size: many; V gene: TRBV7-6; D gene: TRBD1; J gene: TRBJ2-7; CDR3 protein: CASSFHPGTGSYEQYF; CDR3 DNA: TGTGCCAGCAGCTTTCACCCAGGGACAGGGTCCTACGAGCAGTACTTC
clone size: many; V gene: TRBV24-1; D gene: .; J gene: TRBJ1-6; CDR3 protein: CATSDSGQSNYNSPLHF; CDR3 DNA: TGTGCCACCAGTGATTCGGGCCAGAGCAACTATAATTCACCCCTCCACTTT
clone size: .; V gene: TRBV29-1; D gene: .; J gene: TRBJ2-5; CDR3 protein: CSVETREAKTQYF; CDR3 DNA: TGCAGCGTTGAAACTAGGGAGGCCAAGACCCAGTACTTC
clone size: .; V gene: TRBV11-2; D gene: TRBD2; J gene: TRBJ2-7; CDR3 protein: CASSTVTSASYEQYF; CDR3 DNA: TGTGCCAGCAGCACCGTGACTAGCGCCTCCTACGAGCAGTACTTC
clone size: once; V gene: TRBV12-5; D gene: .; J gene: TRBJ1-3; CDR3 protein: CASASLTNTIYF; CDR3 DNA: TGTGCTAGTGCCTCGCTCACTAACACCATATATTTT
clone size: few; V gene: TRBV2; D gene: .; J gene: TRBJ1-3; CDR3 protein: CASRPELNSGNTIYF; CDR3 DNA: TGTGCCAGCAGACCTGAGTTGAACTCTGGAAACACCATATATTTT
clone size: many; V gene: TRBV29-1; D gene: .; J gene: TRBJ2-7; CDR3 protein: CSVATWDEQYF; CDR3 DNA: TGCAGCGTCGCTACCTGGGACGAGCAGTACTTC
clone size: .; V gene: TRBV4-1; D gene: TRBD1; J gene: TRBJ1-2; CDR3 protein: CASSQGIWTGVYGYTF; CDR3 DNA: TGCGCCAGCAGCCAAGGCATTTGGACAGGGGTTTATGGCTACACCTTC
clone size: .; V gene: TRBV12-3/TRBV12-4; D gene: .; J gene: TRBJ2-7; CDR3 protein: CASSSQAPTREQYF; CDR3 DNA: TGTGCCAGCAGTTCACAAGCGCCAACGCGGGAGCAGTACTTC
clone size: .; V gene: TRBV29-1; D gene: TRBD2; J gene: TRBJ2-5; CDR3 protein: CSVRGGGPGTQYF; CDR3 DNA: TGCAGCGTTCGCGGGGGGGGACCGGGGACCCAGTACTTC
clone size: .; V gene: TRBV20-1; D gene: .; J gene: TRBJ1-2; CDR3 protein: CSASGYGYTF; CDR3 DNA: TGCAGTGCTTCAGGGTATGGCTACACCTTC
clone size: .; V gene: TRBV7-9; D gene: .; J gene: TRBJ2-7; CDR3 protein: CASRSGVDREQYF; CDR3 DNA: TGTGCCAGCAGGTCTGGGGTAGATCGGGAGCAGTACTTC
clone size: .; V gene: TRBV20-1; D gene: .; J gene: TRBJ2-7; CDR3 protein: CSAVPPRGRGSDEQYF; CDR3 DNA: TGCAGTGCTGTACCCCCCCGTGGGCGGGGATCTGACGAGCAGTACTTC
clone size: .; V gene: TRBV7-3; D gene: .; J gene: TRBJ2-2; CDR3 protein: CASSLVNREQNTGELFF; CDR3 DNA: TGTGCCAGCAGCTTAGTTAACAGGGAACAGAACACCGGGGAGCTGTTTTTT
clone size: .; V gene: TRBV2; D gene: .; J gene: TRBJ2-6; CDR3 protein: CASSSGLWANVLTF; CDR3 DNA: TGTGCCAGCAGTTCGGGCTTATGGGCCAACGTCCTGACTTTC
clone size: .; V gene: TRBV6-6; D gene: TRBD2; J gene: TRBJ2-2; CDR3 protein: CASSPVGLAAGELFF; CDR3 DNA: TGTGCCAGCAGTCCTGTTGGACTAGCAGCCGGGGAGCTGTTTTTT
clone size: once; V gene: TRBV5-1; D gene: .; J gene: TRBJ1-1; CDR3 protein: CASTLTPWVNTEAFF; CDR3 DNA: TGCGCCAGCACCCTGACCCCTTGGGTGAACACTGAAGCTTTCTTT
clone size: few; V gene: TRBV5-4; D gene: .; J gene: TRBJ2-2; CDR3 protein: CASSPIGVSEELFF; CDR3 DNA: TGTGCCAGCAGCCCCATCGGGGTATCCGAGGAGCTGTTTTTT
clone size: .; V gene: TRBV4-2; D gene: TRBD2; J gene: TRBJ2-5; CDR3 protein: CASSQDLAGGRKTQYF; CDR3 DNA: TGTGCCAGCAGCCAAGACCTAGCGGGAGGGAGGAAGACCCAGTACTTC
clone size: .; V gene: TRBV5-1; D gene: .; J gene: TRBJ2-5; CDR3 protein: CASSLEGNVFAGETQYF; CDR3 DNA: TGTGCCAGCAGCTTGGAGGGGAATGTGTTCGCGGGAGAGACCCAGTACTTC
clone size: few; V gene: TRBV6-1; D gene: TRBD1; J gene: TRBJ1-2; CDR3 protein: CASSLDRGSKTTNYGYTF; CDR3 DNA: TGTGCCAGCAGTCTCGACAGGGGGTCCAAAACGACTAACTATGGCTACACCTTC
clone size: many; V gene: TRBV7-8; D gene: .; J gene: TRBJ2-2; CDR3 protein: CATSGRTNTGELFF; CDR3 DNA: TGTGCCACCTCGGGACGGACGAACACCGGGGAGCTGTTTTTT
clone size: many; V gene: TRBV2; D gene: TRBD1; J gene: TRBJ1-1; CDR3 protein: CASSETSRGWNTEAFF; CDR3 DNA: TGTGCCAGCAGTGAGACTTCCAGGGGGTGGAACACTGAAGCTTTCTTT